The 8 T cell receptor beta chains below come from one sample, sequenced in a study of CD8 T cells in ankylosing spondylitis. TCRdb redid the calling of the 5' RACE reads with MiXCR, one entry per CDR3 protein. Here the sample spans 150,000 to 200,000 distinct CDR3 sequences, 18% being singletons. The sequenced sample consisted of blood, either unsorted or a sorted T cell fraction (not recorded which). These receptors were obtained from a male donor under 30 with ankylosing spondylitis or in good health (not recorded which).

V gene TRBV7-2 combines with J gene TRBJ2-3; D not resolved. Trimming left V 5 bases short and J 1 base short, with 16 bases between. Per the germline V gene, CDR1 is SGHTA and CDR2 is FQGNSA. This CDR3 comprises 16 residues. Here the CDR3 reads CASSPRRLIGTDTQYF. The CDR3 DNA is TGTGCCAGCAGCCCCCGCCGACTGATTGGCACAGATACGCAGTATTTT.

This clonotype has ten or more counts. This chain uses TRBV7-2 with TRBJ2-7, with a possible D match to TRBD2 (5 bases). V gave up 5 bases and J gave up 3 bases, with 11 bases separating them. CDR1 is SGHTA and CDR2 is FQGNSA in the germline V gene. The CDR3 totals 13 residues. Here the CDR3 DNA reads TGTGCCAGCAGCCCCACTAGGGACTACGAGCAGTACTTC. Protein: CASSPTRDYEQYF.

The J gene is TRBJ2-5, the V gene TRBV20-1; D gene uncertain. V lost 3 bases and J 5 bases, leaving 13 bases between the germline ends. The germline CDR1 and CDR2 sequences are DFQATT and SNEGSKA (reference sequence). The CDR3 consists of 13 residues. Here the CDR3 reads CSASPLTAETQYF. The CDR3 DNA is TGCAGTGCTAGTCCCCTAACGGCCGAGACCCAGTACTTC.

This clonotype was counted at least ten times. This chain connects TRBV12-3 or TRBV12-4 to TRBJ1-2; 7 bases are shared with TRBD1. J gave up 4 bases and V 6 bases, and 5 bases lay outside the gene matches. The CDR3 runs 13 residues. CDR3 sequence reads: CASRADRLYGYTF. The CDR3 DNA follows: TGTGCCAGCAGGGCGGACAGGCTCTATGGCTACACCTTC.

The V gene is TRBV5-1, the J gene TRBJ2-5, with D perhaps matching TRBD2 (6 bases). The germline gives CDR1 SGHRS, CDR2 YFSETQ. The CDR3 contains 15 residues. Trimming removed 3 bases from V and 0 bases from J, with 12 bases in between. CDR3 amino acids: CASSWPGGNQETQYF. The CDR3 DNA reads TGCGCCAGCAGCTGGCCCGGGGGAAACCAAGAGACCCAGTACTTC.

This clonotype was counted a few times. V gene TRBV29-1 combines with J gene TRBJ2-1; 7 bases are a match to TRBD1. The CDR3 runs to 13 residues. The germline V gene has CDR1 SQVTM and CDR2 ANQGSEA. J was trimmed by 4 bases and V by 7 bases; bases with no gene match: 7. In DNA, the CDR3 is TGCAGCGGGGTGCAGGGGGTATACAATGAGCAGTTCTTC. It yields the protein CSGVQGVYNEQFF.

This clonotype appeared many times. The CDR3 sequence: CASSESGTRPTETQYF. The CDR3 DNA sequence: TGTGCCAGCAGTGAATCCGGGACCAGGCCCACTGAGACCCAGTACTTC. The V gene is TRBV2, the J gene TRBJ2-5; D tentatively reads TRBD1 or TRBD2 (5 bases each). CDR1 SNHLY and CDR2 FYNNEI come from the germline V gene. V lost 2 bases, J lost 5 bases, and 18 bases lay in between. The CDR3 contains 16 residues.

Ten or more counts support this clonotype. J is TRBJ2-6 and V is TRBV19; D gene unclear. Germline V CDR1 and CDR2: LNHDA, SQIVND (reference sequence). CDR3 length: 16 amino acids. V lost 7 bases to trimming and J lost 0 bases, with 13 bases between them. The CDR3 DNA is TGTGCCAGTAACATCCGGACCAACTCTGGGGCCAACGTCCTGACTTTC. This encodes CASNIRTNSGANVLTF.